The rows below give T cell receptor beta chains drawn from one sample of a study of shared clonotypes between healthy human individuals. Assay used: immunoSEQ multiplex PCR; TCRdb lists only in-frame clones, some missing. This table has 2.3 million or so clones, roughly 93% appearing once. Sample: naive CD4+ T cells from PBMCs. Receptors were obtained from a man aged 18 to 29 in good health. Some clones in this sample may be carry-over from other donors' samples. CDR3s include the opening cysteine and the closing phenylalanine or tryptophan. D genes are given only for firm matches. Part of the rows lack a size; the others show once, few, many or a class for expanded clones.

size	D	V	J	DNA	CDR3
NA	NA	TRBV6-1	TRBJ2-7	TGTGCCAGCACGCCTCCGCTGGCGGTCCACGAGCAGTACTTC	CASTPPLAVHEQYF
NA	NA	TRBV25-1	TRBJ2-5	TGTGCCAGCAGTGTGGGGTCCCAAGAGACCCAGTACTTC	CASSVGSQETQYF
NA	NA	TRBV18	TRBJ2-1	TGTGCCAGCTCACCACGACAGATCCTAGGAAATGAGCAGTTCTTC	CASSPRQILGNEQFF
NA	NA	TRBV2	TRBJ2-2	TGTGCCAGCAGTGAGGACAGCAACACCGGGGAGCTGTTTTTT	CASSEDSNTGELFF
NA	TRBD1	TRBV27	TRBJ2-1	TGTGCCAGCAGTCCAGCGGGACAGGGGGTCAATGAGCAGTTCTTC	CASSPAGQGVNEQFF
NA	NA	TRBV28	TRBJ1-2	TGTGCCAGCAGAAGAGGGGCAGGGACGAACTATGGCTACACCTTC	CASRRGAGTNYGYTF
NA	TRBD1	TRBV7-9	TRBJ1-2	TGTGCCAGCAGCTCAGGTCCGGGACAGGGAGGTTATGGCTACACCTTC	CASSSGPGQGGYGYTF
NA	NA	TRBV4-3	TRBJ1-5	TGCGCCAGCAGCCAAGGTACCGGCAATCAGCCCCAGCATTTT	CASSQGTGNQPQHF
NA	TRBD2	TRBV29-1	TRBJ2-1	TGCAGCGTTGGGGGACTAGCGGGCTCCTACAATGAGCAGTTCTTC	CSVGGLAGSYNEQFF
NA	TRBD2	TRBV7-9	TRBJ2-5	TGTGCCAGCAGCTTAGGACTAGCGGGAGATGGAGAGACCCAGTACTTC	CASSLGLAGDGETQYF
NA	TRBD1	TRBV11-2	TRBJ2-5	TGTGCCAGCAGCCTATCTTCAGGGGGCGAGCTCGGGACCCAGTACTTC	CASSLSSGGELGTQYF
NA	TRBD2	TRBV6-1	TRBJ2-7	TGTGCCAGCAGTGAAGCGTTAGCGGGGGTCTACGAGCAGTACTTC	CASSEALAGVYEQYF
once	NA	TRBV9	TRBJ1-2	TGTGCCAGCAGCGGGACCTCCATAGGAGGCTACACCTTC	CASSGTSIGGYTF
NA	NA	TRBV5-1	TRBJ2-3	TGCGCCAGCAGCAGAGGGACGGCTCTGACCTACACAGATACGCAGTATTTT	CASSRGTALTYTDTQYF
once	NA	TRBV6-5	TRBJ2-7	TGTGCCAGCTACGACCCGGGAAGCTACGAGCAGTACTTC	CASYDPGSYEQYF
NA	NA	TRBV7-3	TRBJ2-3	TGTGCCAGCAGCTTAGGGACTAGCACAGATACGCAGTATTTT	CASSLGTSTDTQYF
NA	NA	TRBV2	TRBJ2-1	TGTGCCAGCCACTGGACTTTTGCGGGCAATGAGCAGTTCTTC	CASHWTFAGNEQFF
NA	NA	TRBV5-4	TRBJ1-4	TGTGCCAGCAGCTTGGGTGGGGTCGAAGAAAAACTGTTTTTT	CASSLGGVEEKLFF
NA	TRBD2	TRBV6-1	TRBJ2-1	TGTGCCAGCAGTCCTGGACTAGCGGGAGTTAATGAGCAGTTCTTC	CASSPGLAGVNEQFF
NA	NA	TRBV20-1	TRBJ2-4	TGCAGTAGATGGTTAGCGAACATTCAGTACTTC	CSRWLANIQYF
NA	TRBD1	TRBV19	TRBJ2-1	TGTGCCAGTATCGGGGACAGGGGGCCCTATGAGCAGTTCTTC	CASIGDRGPYEQFF
NA	TRBD2	TRBV30	TRBJ2-2	TGTGCCTGGAGCCCTCTTAGCGGGAGGGGGACCGGGGAGCTGTTTTTT	CAWSPLSGRGTGELFF
NA	NA	TRBV11-3	TRBJ2-3	TGTGCCAGCAGCTTAGATGGTGTAGCGGACTCCCCTCGGGGTACGCAGTATTTT	CASSLDGVADSPRGTQYF
NA	NA	TRBV28	TRBJ2-7	TGTGCCAGCAGGGGACGAGGGACGTCCTACGAGCAGTACTTC	CASRGRGTSYEQYF
NA	NA	TRBV5-1	TRBJ2-7	TGCGCCAGCAGCCGCACCCCCGGGACCGAGGGCGAGCAGTACTTC	CASSRTPGTEGEQYF
NA	NA	TRBV7-3	TRBJ2-1	TGTGCCAGCAGCTTAAATTCGTTGGGCCGCCAGGTCTTC	CASSLNSLGRQVF
NA	NA	TRBV7-7	TRBJ2-3	TGTGCCAGCAGCTTAATGGGGGCAGATACGCAGTATTTT	CASSLMGADTQYF